These T cell receptor beta chains were read from a single sample in a study of CXCR4 blockade with PD-1 therapy in pancreatic cancer. Profiled with immunoSEQ multiplex PCR; TCRdb holds only in-frame clones, not every one. This sample has approximately 2,600 clones, with more than 40% found just once. The sample was tumor tissue. The receptors shown here come from a human donor with pancreatic ductal adenocarcinoma. CDR3s include the opening cysteine and the closing phenylalanine or tryptophan. Fields, in order: D gene, J gene, V gene, CDR3 protein. D genes are given only for firm matches.

>TRBD2|TRBJ2-3|TRBV5-1
CASSLGLAGGTQYF
>TRBD2|TRBJ2-2|TRBV6-8
CASSYSGGRELFF
>TRBD2|TRBJ2-1|TRBV19
CASRETSGAYNEQFF
>-|TRBJ2-2|TRBV15
CATSSHRGPGTRELFF
>TRBD2|TRBJ2-3|TRBV11-3
CASSGVSGGFTDTQYF
>TRBD1|TRBJ2-1|TRBV12-5
CASQTGPSSYNEQFF
>-|TRBJ2-1|TRBV6-8
CASSFGDNYNEQFF
>TRBD1|TRBJ1-1|TRBV11-3
CASSLGQPNTEAFF
>-|TRBJ1-4|TRBV9
CASSEALTGKLFF
>-|TRBJ2-3|TRBV18
CASSPRQDLSTDTQYF
>TRBD2|TRBJ2-2|TRBV11-3
CASSLREGWAPGELFF
>TRBD1|TRBJ1-3|TRBV6-8
CAIRGQGDGNTIYF
>-|TRBJ1-2|TRBV29-1
CSGMTVNYGYTF
>-|TRBJ2-7|TRBV29-1
CSVTETSYEQYF
>TRBD1|TRBJ1-2|TRBV19
CASSIPGGRYGYTF
>-|TRBJ2-7|TRBV30
CAWSVLGRANYEQYF
>-|TRBJ2-5|TRBV6-7
CASSYQGTGETQYF
>-|TRBJ1-1|TRBV19
CASSIGRNTEAFF
>TRBD1|TRBJ1-6|TRBV11-3
CASSTGGYNSPLHF
>-|TRBJ2-5|TRBV29-1
CSVEVQGFGGETQYF
>-|TRBJ2-2|TRBV30
CAWNRDRWELFF
>TRBD1|TRBJ1-2|TRBV10-2
CASSERDRDGGYTF
>-|TRBJ2-7|TRBV28
CATGLTGLGEQYF
>TRBD1|TRBJ1-6|TRBV11-3
CASSLGQGESPLHF
>-|TRBJ1-1|TRBV28
CASSPAKFFGQKNTEAFF
>-|TRBJ1-1|TRBV27
CASSLLGAGNTEAFF
>-|TRBJ2-2|TRBV23-1
CASSQSGNTGELFF
>TRBD1|TRBJ1-6|TRBV30
CACRGDSSSYNSPLHF
>-|TRBJ1-1|TRBV18
CASSSFVNTEAFF
>TRBD1|TRBJ1-1|TRBV23-1
CASSPGTANTEAFF
>-|TRBJ1-2|TRBV19
CASSIGGTGKGYTF
>TRBD1|TRBJ1-2|TRBV19
CASSRDRGPGGYGYTF
>-|TRBJ2-3|TRBV10-2
CASSRTITDTQYF
>TRBD1|TRBJ1-2|TRBV28
CASSLGGQGGYTF
>-|TRBJ1-6|TRBV18
CASSQVNSPLHF
>-|TRBJ1-4|TRBV19
CASSLTGTNEKLFF
>TRBD1|TRBJ2-3|TRBV6-8
CASSDSTGGADTQYF
>-|TRBJ1-2|TRBV18
CASSPIGAGINGYTF
>TRBD2|TRBJ2-3|TRBV18
CASSSGLAGITDTQYF
>-|TRBJ1-6|TRBV30
CACSPMGSNSPLHF
>-|TRBJ1-4|TRBV1
CASSQRDRSWGEKLFF
>-|TRBJ2-4|TRBV19
CATRTGLIQYF
>TRBD1|TRBJ2-1|TRBV19
CASLPTGGWNEQFF
>-|TRBJ1-1|TRBV19
CASMGPKNTEAFF
>TRBD1|TRBJ2-7|TRBV15
CATSRDRGAYEQYF
>-|TRBJ1-1|TRBV30
CAWSVTGAKAFF
>-|TRBJ1-2|TRBV19
CASGPTGTYGYTF
>-|TRBJ2-7|TRBV6-8
CASSYGPTSSYEQYF
>-|TRBJ1-3|TRBV6-8
CASSYGAENSGNTIYF
>-|TRBJ2-7|TRBV6-8
CASSYRRDTYEQYF
>-|TRBJ1-4|TRBV10-3
CAISESRRINEKLFF
>-|TRBJ1-3|TRBV6-8
CATKKQGGAGNTIYF